Sequencing of this T cell receptor (beta chain) was carried out in a study of T cell responses to AZD1222 COVID-19 vaccine (dated by TCRdb to about 2021). In the study overall: AZD1222 recipients given second doses at about 4 weeks or at about 12 weeks were pooled, since spike-specific TCR depth and breadth were not found to differ between the two schedules. TCR sequencing covered 233 trial participants: 207 given two doses of AZD1222 and 26 given two doses of MenACWY control vaccine. Trial participants were enrolled into age subgroups of 18-55, 56-69 and 70-plus years, which contained 148, 28 and 57 TCR-sequenced participants, respectively. What the study reported, not specific to this receptor: The whole spike protein was spanned by vaccine-associated CD4 TCRs, and dominant responses were seen in regions 160-218 and 743-854. Reportedly, almost half of the unique spike-specific TCRs recognized epitopes lying outside the regions that are mutated in the B.1.351 and B.1.1.7 variants. After two AZD1222 doses, spike-specific TCR breadth and depth were significantly higher than at day 0 and than in MenACWY recipients. Because no samples from the day 14 peak response were available, repertoires could be characterized only after the peak T cell response. Participants were mostly white British and included more females than males, and it was suggested by the authors that clonal diversity may have been underestimated. In the small 56-69-year group, the increase in depth fell short of significance, most likely because of low power. Conclusions about previously exposed vaccinees are limited because only a handful of AZD1222 recipients were SARS-CoV-2 seropositive at baseline.

The meaning of the sample's time point label: baseline before first vaccination. Vaccinee samples came from UK trials COV001 and COV002, including a single-blind randomized controlled phase 2/3 trial of AZD1222 (ChAdOx1 nCoV-19) in healthy adults. Trial participant PBMC samples were collected at day 0 and day 28 after the second dose for TCRbeta chain sequencing. The CDR3 regions of human TCRbeta chains were analyzed by immunosequencing. Per the authors' processing: TCRs in the repertoires were compared against a reference library of SARS-CoV-2-specific TCRs that had been generated with the MIRA antigen-specificity platform. Breadth was defined as the fraction of unique TCRs that were SARS-CoV-2-associated, and depth was defined as the fraction of total T cells that were SARS-CoV-2-associated. Using the MIRA data, each spike-specific TCR was mapped to the spike region that the TCR reacts to and placed in a CD4 or CD8 class. Log10-transformed breadth and depth values were compared by one-way ANOVA with Sidak's multiple comparisons tests. Entries here come from immuneACCESS through TCRdb and include only in-frame sequences with V and J called. Some clones fail to appear in such tables; in the studies checked, an unresolved V gene covers under half of the shortfall, and the cause of the remainder is unknown. The V and J calls and clone size were taken over from that table, and D and trimming were inferred from the DNA. The sample table contains roughly 130,000 clones; only one count was recorded for about nine tenths of them. About 7.9% of the sample goes to the ten largest clones.

V is cut by 4 bases and J by 4 bases, and the space between the germline ends is 20 bases. The germline V gene supplies CDR1 SGHRS and CDR2 YFSETQ. From its cysteine to its phenylalanine, the CDR3 spans 17 amino acids. The retained sequence is limited to the CDR3, 51 bases, with the frame set at the first base. As to this clone: It lacks a known antigen. Per-base quality was not reported, and no clone a single base away is much larger than it.

This clonotype was sampled from an adult in good health. The specimen comprised peripheral blood, sampled on day 0 of AZD1222 vaccination. Here the chain combines TRBV5-1 and TRBJ2-2; no D segment can be confidently identified. In nucleotide form, the sequence is TGCGCCAGCAGCACGGACGGTCAAAGGGCCTTCACCGGGGAGCTGTTTTTT. The resulting protein is CASSTDGQRAFTGELFF.